These T cell receptor beta chains were read from a single sample in a study of cytomegalovirus exposure and HLA in healthy donors. Data came from immunoSEQ multiplex PCR; TCRdb stores just in-frame clones and leaves some out. The table lists some 120,000 clones, 73% of them singletons. Input material: PBMCs. The source is a woman in her thirties or forties in good health and CMV-seropositive. Each CDR3 is given with its conserved first and last residue. Each record gives: V gene, J gene, D gene, CDR3 protein. A D gene is named only where the DNA matches it firmly.

TRBV9	TRBJ2-7	TRBD2	CASSSRTSGRMEEQYF
TRBV9	TRBJ1-4	TRBD1	CASDPTGGADEKLFF
TRBV30	TRBJ2-5	TRBD2	CAWGTSPIAKAETQYF
TRBV2	TRBJ1-2	.	CASKAQGYYGYTF
TRBV5-1	TRBJ2-1	.	CASSLWQGANEQFF
TRBV28	TRBJ1-2	.	CASSLDSLGYGYTF
TRBV7-2	TRBJ2-7	TRBD2	CASSLGLAGHYEQYF
TRBV9	TRBJ2-5	TRBD2	CASSAGSSGGVQETQYF
TRBV28	TRBJ1-6	.	CASNRGINSPLHF
TRBV7-9	TRBJ2-3	TRBD2	CASSLQAGGPTDTQYF
TRBV6-1	TRBJ1-2	.	CASSEVGYGYTF
TRBV15	TRBJ1-2	.	CATSRHNYGYTF
TRBV6-5	TRBJ2-1	.	CASSRSRAPGGEQFF
TRBV30	TRBJ1-2	.	CATPRGAGYGYTF
TRBV28	TRBJ2-3	TRBD2	CASAPQRGGVNTQYF
TRBV9	TRBJ2-1	TRBD2	CASSSGDYSYNEQFF
TRBV18	TRBJ2-3	.	CASSPDRADTQYF
TRBV5-1	TRBJ2-3	TRBD1	CASSLDRGSSTDTQYF
TRBV7-2	TRBJ2-2	.	CASSESSLGEVDTGELFF
TRBV5-4	TRBJ2-2	TRBD2	CASSPGGSGNTGELFF
TRBV5-1	TRBJ2-2	TRBD2	CASSLGLAGTPNTGELFF
TRBV15	TRBJ1-4	TRBD1	CATSRPGGDSEKLFF
TRBV19	TRBJ2-7	.	CASSIRDSGAYEQYF
TRBV5-4	TRBJ2-7	.	CASTREQSAYEQYF
TRBV13	TRBJ2-7	TRBD2	CASSLDEGAGDSYEQYF
TRBV2	TRBJ1-4	.	CASSVAGAPNEKLFF
TRBV19	TRBJ2-1	TRBD2	CASSKGLAGFYNEQFF
TRBV19	TRBJ2-5	.	CASSEPPQETQYF
TRBV5-1	TRBJ1-1	TRBD1	CASSLQGGETEAFF
TRBV5-1	TRBJ2-3	.	CASSLGHGGTDTQYF
TRBV4-3	TRBJ2-5	.	CASSREGGREETQYF
TRBV29-1	TRBJ1-2	.	CSVEEGGGYTF